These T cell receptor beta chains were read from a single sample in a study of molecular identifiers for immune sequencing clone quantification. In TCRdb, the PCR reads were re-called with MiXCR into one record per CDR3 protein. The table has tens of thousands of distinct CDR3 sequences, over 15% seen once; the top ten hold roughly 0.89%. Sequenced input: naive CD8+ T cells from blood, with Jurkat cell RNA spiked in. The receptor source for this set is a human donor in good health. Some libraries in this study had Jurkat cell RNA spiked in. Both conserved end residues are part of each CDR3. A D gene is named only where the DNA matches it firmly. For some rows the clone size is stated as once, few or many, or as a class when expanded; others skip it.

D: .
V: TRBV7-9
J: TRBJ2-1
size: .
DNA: TGTGCCAGCAGCTTCACGGGGAGGCGTATTGATGAGCAGTTCTTC
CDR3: CASSFTGRRIDEQFF

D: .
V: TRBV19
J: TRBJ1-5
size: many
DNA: TGTGCCAGTAGAGCATGGGAGGGCGATCAGCCCCAGCATTTT
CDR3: CASRAWEGDQPQHF

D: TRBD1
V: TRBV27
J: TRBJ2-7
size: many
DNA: TGTGCCAGCAGTTTAAGCGTGACAGGGGGAAGGGAGCAGTACTTC
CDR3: CASSLSVTGGREQYF

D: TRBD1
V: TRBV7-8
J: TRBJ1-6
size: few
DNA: TGTGCCAGCAGCTTAGCCCCCATTGCTCAGGGGGCGGATTCACCCCTCCACTTT
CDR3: CASSLAPIAQGADSPLHF

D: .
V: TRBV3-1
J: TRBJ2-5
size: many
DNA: TGTGCCAGCAGCCCCCTGGATGAGACCCAGTACTTC
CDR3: CASSPLDETQYF

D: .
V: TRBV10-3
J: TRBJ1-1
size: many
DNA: TGTGCCATCAGTGAGCCGACCCAGAACACTGAAGCTTTCTTT
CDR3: CAISEPTQNTEAFF

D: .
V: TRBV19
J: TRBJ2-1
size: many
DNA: TGTGCCAGTAGTAGTGATGTTTATGAGCAGTTCTTC
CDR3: CASSSDVYEQFF

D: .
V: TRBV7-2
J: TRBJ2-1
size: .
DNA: TGTGCCAGCAGCCTCTTAGGGCTGACGGATGAGCAGTTCTTC
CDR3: CASSLLGLTDEQFF

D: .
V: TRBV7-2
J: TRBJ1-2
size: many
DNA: TGTGCCAGCAGCTTAGCGCGGCAACTTATCTATGGCTACACCTTC
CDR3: CASSLARQLIYGYTF

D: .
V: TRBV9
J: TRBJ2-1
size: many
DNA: TGTGCCAGCAGCGCAGGGTACAATGAGCAGTTCTTC
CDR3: CASSAGYNEQFF

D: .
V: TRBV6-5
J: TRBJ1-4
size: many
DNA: TGTGCCAGCAGCCCCCGACTAACAACTAATGAAAAACTGTTTTTT
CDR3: CASSPRLTTNEKLFF

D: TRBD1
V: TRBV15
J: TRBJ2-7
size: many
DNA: TGTGCCACCAGCAGGACAGGGGGTTTCCACGAGCAGTACTTC
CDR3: CATSRTGGFHEQYF

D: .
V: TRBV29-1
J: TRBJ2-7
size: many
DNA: TGCAGCGTTGAAGATCTTCAGGGGCAACCCTACGAGCAGTACTTC
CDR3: CSVEDLQGQPYEQYF

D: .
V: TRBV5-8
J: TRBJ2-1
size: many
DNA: TGTGCCAGCACCTTGTCCTGGAGATATGAGCAGTTCTTC
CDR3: CASTLSWRYEQFF

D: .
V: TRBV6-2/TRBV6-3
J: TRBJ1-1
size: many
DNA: TGTGCCAGCAGTTCCATGAGGCTCGGGGGCGAGGATGAAGCTTTCTTT
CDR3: CASSSMRLGGEDEAFF

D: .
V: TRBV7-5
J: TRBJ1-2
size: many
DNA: .
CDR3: CISVPEARGQLVNYGYTF

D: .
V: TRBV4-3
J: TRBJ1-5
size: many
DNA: TGCGCCAGCAGCCAAGACTGGCCGGATAGCAATCAGCCCCAGCATTTT
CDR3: CASSQDWPDSNQPQHF

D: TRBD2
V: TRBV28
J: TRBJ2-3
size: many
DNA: TGTGCCAGCACCCGACTAGCGGGAGGGCCGGATACGCAGTATTTT
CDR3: CASTRLAGGPDTQYF

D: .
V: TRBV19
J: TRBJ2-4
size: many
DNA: TGTGCCAGTAGTATAGCTAGCCTCGGGAACATTCAGTACTTC
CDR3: CASSIASLGNIQYF

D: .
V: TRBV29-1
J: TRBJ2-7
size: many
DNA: TGCAGCGTTACGACACCTTGGAGCTCCTACGAGCAGTACTTC
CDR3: CSVTTPWSSYEQYF

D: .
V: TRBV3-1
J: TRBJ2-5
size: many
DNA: TGTGCCAGCAGCCAAGTGTCTATTATCCAAGAGACCCAGTACTTC
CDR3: CASSQVSIIQETQYF

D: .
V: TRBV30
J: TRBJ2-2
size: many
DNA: TGTGCCTGGAGTGTACTACCTAACACCGGGGAGCTGTTTTTT
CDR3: CAWSVLPNTGELFF